This T cell receptor (beta chain) was recovered during a study of T-cell memory formation after mild COVID-19. Study context: TCR clusters mostly belonged to single donors.

The TCR alpha and TCR beta cDNA libraries, bearing sample barcodes and UMIs, were generated by 5'RACE using constant-segment primers. TCRdb recomputed calls from the 5' RACE reads with MiXCR, one row per CDR3 protein. The data hold under 600,000 distinct CDR3 sequences, with less than 25% observed a single time. Study-wide results and limits: Mainly CM and EM harbored the contracting CD4+ clones; mainly EMRA harbored the CD8+ ones. Clones contracting across day 15 to 85 had a balanced CD4/CD8 profile; later expanding clones leaned CD4+.

This clonotype was found a few times. Its antigen remains unknown. The ends were cut back, 3 bases at V and 2 bases at J, with 10 bases in the middle. The CDR3 has 14 amino acids. Germline loops: CDR1 SNHLY, CDR2 FYNNEI. This receptor was identified in an adult woman who had mild COVID-19 (a few samples of this study predate the infection). Cell type and time point are not known. Sequenced sample: PBMCs or a T cell subset sorted from them (not recorded which). This chain connects TRBV2 to TRBJ2-5; D perhaps matches TRBD2 (6 bases). This CDR3 reads CASSDGLKQETQYF. The DNA for the CDR3 is TGTGCCAGCAGTGACGGACTAAAACAAGAGACCCAGTACTTC.